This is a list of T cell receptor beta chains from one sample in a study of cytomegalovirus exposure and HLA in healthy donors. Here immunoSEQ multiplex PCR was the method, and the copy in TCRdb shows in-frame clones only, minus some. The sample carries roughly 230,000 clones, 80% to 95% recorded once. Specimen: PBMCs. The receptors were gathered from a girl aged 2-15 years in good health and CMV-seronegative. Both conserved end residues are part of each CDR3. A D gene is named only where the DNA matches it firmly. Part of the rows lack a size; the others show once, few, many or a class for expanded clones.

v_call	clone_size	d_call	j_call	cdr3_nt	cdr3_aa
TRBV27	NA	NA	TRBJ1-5	TGTGCCAGCAGTTTGGTAGGGGCTAGCAATCAGCCCCAGCATTTT	CASSLVGASNQPQHF
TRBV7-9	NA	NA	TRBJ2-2	TGTGCCAGCAGCTCACCCGTTCGGGGGGCGCGTGACACCGGGGAGCTGTTTTTT	CASSSPVRGARDTGELFF
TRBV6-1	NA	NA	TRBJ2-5	TGTGCCAGCATTTTCACTCAGGGTGTAGGAGAGACCCAGTACTTC	CASIFTQGVGETQYF
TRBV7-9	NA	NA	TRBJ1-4	TGTTCCAGCAGCCCGTATGGACAGCTGGAGGAAAAACTGTTTTTT	CSSSPYGQLEEKLFF
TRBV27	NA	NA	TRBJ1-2	TGTGCCAGCAGTTTAGCCGGGACACATGCTGGCTACACCTTC	CASSLAGTHAGYTF
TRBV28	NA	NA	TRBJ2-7	TGTGCCAGCAGTTCGCCGGGAACCACAAGCTCCTACGAGCAGTACTTC	CASSSPGTTSSYEQYF
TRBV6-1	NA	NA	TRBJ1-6	TGTGCCAGCAGTGAAGGGAGCTCCTATAATTCACCCCTCCACTTT	CASSEGSSYNSPLHF
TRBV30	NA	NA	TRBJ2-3	TGTGCCTGGAGGGGCGAGAGCACAGATACGCAGTATTTT	CAWRGESTDTQYF
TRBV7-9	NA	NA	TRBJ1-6	TGTGCCAGCAGCTTCTCCCCAGGGCCCAGCTCCTATAATTCACCCCTCCACTTT	CASSFSPGPSSYNSPLHF
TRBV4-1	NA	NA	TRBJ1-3	TGCGCCAGCAGCCAAGCGGCCGGGAGCTCTGGAAACACCATATATTTT	CASSQAAGSSGNTIYF
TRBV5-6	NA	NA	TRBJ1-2	TGTGCCAGCAGCCCCATATCAGGGGGCTACACCTTC	CASSPISGGYTF
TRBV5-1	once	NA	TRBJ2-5	TGCGCCAGCAGCTTGGAAGCCGGGACACAGTACTTC	CASSLEAGTQYF
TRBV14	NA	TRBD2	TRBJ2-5	TGTGCCAGCAGCCCTCGGGTCAAGCGGGAGGAGACCCAGTACTTC	CASSPRVKREETQYF
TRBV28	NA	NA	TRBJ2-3	TGTGCCAGCAGTTTCTCGGCAGATACGCAGTATTTT	CASSFSADTQYF
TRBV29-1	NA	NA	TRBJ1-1	TGCAGCGTTGAAGATAACGGGGGAAACACTGAAGCTTTCTTT	CSVEDNGGNTEAFF